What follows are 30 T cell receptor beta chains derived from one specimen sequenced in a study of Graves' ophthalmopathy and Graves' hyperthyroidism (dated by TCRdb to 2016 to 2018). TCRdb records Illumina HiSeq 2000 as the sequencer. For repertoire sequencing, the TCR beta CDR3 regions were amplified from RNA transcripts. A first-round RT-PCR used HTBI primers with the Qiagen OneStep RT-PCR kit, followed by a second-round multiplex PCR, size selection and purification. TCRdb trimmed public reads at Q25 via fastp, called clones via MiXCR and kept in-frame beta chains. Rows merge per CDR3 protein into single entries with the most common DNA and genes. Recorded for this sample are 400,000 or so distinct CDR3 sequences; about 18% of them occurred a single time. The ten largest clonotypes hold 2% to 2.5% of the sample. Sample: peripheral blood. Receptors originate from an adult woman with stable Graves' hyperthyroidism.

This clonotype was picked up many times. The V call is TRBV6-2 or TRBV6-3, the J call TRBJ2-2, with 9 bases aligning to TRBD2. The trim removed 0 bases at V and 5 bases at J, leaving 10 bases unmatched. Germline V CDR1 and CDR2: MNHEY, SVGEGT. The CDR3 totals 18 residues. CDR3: CASSYSRGSGSLTGELFF. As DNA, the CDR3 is TGTGCCAGCAGTTACTCGAGGGGTAGCGGGAGCTTGACCGGGGAGCTGTTTTTT.

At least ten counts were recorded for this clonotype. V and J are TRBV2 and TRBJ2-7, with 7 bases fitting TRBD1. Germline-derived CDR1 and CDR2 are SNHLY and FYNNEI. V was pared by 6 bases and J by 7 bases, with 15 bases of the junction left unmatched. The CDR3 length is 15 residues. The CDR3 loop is CASSQFRQGSGEQYF. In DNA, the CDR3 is TGTGCCAGCAGCCAATTCAGACAGGGATCTGGGGAGCAGTACTTC.

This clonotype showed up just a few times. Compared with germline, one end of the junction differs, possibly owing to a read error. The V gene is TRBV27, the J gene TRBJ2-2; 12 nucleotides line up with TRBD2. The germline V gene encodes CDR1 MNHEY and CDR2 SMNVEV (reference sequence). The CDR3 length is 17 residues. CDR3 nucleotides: TGTGCCAGCAGTCAAACGACTAGCGGGAGTTATACCGGGGAGCTATTTTTT. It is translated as CASSQTTSGSYTGELFF.

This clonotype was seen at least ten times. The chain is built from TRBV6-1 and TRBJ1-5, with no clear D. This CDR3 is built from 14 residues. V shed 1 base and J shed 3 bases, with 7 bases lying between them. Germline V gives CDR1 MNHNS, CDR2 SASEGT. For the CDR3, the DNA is TGTGCCAGCAGTGAAGACCGATACAATCAGCCCCAGCATTTT. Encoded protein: CASSEDRYNQPQHF.

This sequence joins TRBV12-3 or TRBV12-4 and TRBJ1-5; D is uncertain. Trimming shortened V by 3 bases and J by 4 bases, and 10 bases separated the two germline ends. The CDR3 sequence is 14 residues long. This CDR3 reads CASSLAGLNQPQHF. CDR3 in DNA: TGTGCCAGCAGTTTGGCCGGCCTTAATCAGCCCCAGCATTTT.

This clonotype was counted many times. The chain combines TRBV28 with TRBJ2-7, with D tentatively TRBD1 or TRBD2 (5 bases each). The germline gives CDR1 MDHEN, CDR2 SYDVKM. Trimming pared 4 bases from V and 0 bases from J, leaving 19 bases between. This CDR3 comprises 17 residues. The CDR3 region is CASSSSPFGTSSYEQYF. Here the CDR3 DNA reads TGTGCCAGCAGTTCCTCCCCCTTTGGGACGAGCTCCTACGAGCAGTACTTC.

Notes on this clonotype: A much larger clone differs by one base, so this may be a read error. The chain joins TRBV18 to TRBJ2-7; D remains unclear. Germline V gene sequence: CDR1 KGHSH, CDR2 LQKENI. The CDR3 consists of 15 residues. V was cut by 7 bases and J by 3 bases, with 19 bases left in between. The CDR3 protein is CASLPSAESIYEQYF. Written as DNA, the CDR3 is TGTGCCAGCTTACCCTCGGCGGAGTCCATCTACGAGCAGTACTTC.

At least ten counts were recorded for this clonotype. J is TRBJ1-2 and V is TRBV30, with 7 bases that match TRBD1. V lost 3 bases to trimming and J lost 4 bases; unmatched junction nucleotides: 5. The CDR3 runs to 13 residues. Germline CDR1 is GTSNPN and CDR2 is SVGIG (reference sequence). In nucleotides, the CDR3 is TGTGCCTGGAGAAAAGGGGGCAGCTATGGCTACACCTTC. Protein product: CAWRKGGSYGYTF.

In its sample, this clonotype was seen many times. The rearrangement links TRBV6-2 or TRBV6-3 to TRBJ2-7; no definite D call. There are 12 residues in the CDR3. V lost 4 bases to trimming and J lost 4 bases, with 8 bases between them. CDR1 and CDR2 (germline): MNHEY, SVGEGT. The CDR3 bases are TGTGCCAGCAGTTCCTCGAGGTACGAGCAGTACTTC. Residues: CASSSSRYEQYF.

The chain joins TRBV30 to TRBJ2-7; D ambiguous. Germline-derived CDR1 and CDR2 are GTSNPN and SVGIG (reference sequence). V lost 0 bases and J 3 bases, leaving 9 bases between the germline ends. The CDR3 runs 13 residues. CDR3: CAWSVETYYEQYF. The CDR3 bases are TGTGCCTGGAGTGTAGAGACCTACTACGAGCAGTACTTC.

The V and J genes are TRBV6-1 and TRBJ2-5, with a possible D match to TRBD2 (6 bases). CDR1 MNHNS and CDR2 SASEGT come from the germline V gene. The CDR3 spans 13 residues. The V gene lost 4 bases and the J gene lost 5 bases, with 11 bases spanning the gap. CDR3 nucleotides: TGTGCCAGCAGTGGATCGGGGGTGGAGACCCAGTACTTC. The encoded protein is CASSGSGVETQYF.

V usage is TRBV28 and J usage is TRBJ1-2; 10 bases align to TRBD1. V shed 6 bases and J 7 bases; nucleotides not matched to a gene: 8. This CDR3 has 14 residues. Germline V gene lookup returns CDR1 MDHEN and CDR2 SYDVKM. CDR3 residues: CASRLPGQGSGYTF. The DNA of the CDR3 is TGTGCCAGCAGGCTACCGGGACAGGGGTCTGGCTACACCTTC.

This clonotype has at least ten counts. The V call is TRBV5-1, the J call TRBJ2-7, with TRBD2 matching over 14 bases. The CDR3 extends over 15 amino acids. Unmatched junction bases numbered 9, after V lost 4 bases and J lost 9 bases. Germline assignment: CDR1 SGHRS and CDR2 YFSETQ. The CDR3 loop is CASSDPTSGRGGQYF. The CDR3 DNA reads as TGCGCCAGCAGCGACCCGACTAGCGGGAGGGGTGGGCAGTACTTC.

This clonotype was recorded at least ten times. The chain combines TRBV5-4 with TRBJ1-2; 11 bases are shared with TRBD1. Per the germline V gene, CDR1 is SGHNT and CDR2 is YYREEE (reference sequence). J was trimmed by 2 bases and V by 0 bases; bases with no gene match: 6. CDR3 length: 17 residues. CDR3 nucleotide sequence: TGTGCCAGCAGCTTGGCGTTAAGGGACAGGGGGAACTATGGCTACACCTTC. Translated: CASSLALRDRGNYGYTF. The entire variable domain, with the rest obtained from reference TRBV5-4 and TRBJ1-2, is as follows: ETGVTQSPTHLIKTRGQQVTLRCSSQSGHNTVSWYQQALGQGPQFIFQYYREEENGRGNFPPRFSGLQFPNYSSELNVNALELDDSALYLCASSLALRDRGNYGYTFGSGTRLTVV.

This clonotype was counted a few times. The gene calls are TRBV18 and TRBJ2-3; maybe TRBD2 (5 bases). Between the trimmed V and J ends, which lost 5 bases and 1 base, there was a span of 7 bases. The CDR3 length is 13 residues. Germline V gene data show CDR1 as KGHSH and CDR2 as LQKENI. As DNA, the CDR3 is TGTGCCAGCTCATATAGCGGCACAGATACGCAGTATTTT. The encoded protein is CASSYSGTDTQYF.

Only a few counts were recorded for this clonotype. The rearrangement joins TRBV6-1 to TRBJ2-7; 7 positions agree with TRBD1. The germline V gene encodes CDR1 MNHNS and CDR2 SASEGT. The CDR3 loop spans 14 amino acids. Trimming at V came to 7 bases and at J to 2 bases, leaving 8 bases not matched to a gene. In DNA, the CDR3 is TGTGCCAGCAAATTACAGGGGTCGGCCTACGAGCAGTACTTC. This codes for CASKLQGSAYEQYF.

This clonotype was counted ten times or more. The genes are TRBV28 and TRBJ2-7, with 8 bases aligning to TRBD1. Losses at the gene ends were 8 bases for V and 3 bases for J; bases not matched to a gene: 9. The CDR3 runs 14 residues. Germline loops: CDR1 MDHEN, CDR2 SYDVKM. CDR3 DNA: TGTGCCAGCTCACCCCCCGGGACAGGCTACGAGCAGTACTTC. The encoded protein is CASSPPGTGYEQYF.

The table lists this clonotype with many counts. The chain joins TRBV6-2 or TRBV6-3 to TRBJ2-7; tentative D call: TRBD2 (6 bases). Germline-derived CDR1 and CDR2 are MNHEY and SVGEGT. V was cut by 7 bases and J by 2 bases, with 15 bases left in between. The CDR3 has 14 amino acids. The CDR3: CASKITGVAYEQYF. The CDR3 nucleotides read TGTGCCAGCAAGATCACGGGAGTCGCCTACGAGCAGTACTTC.

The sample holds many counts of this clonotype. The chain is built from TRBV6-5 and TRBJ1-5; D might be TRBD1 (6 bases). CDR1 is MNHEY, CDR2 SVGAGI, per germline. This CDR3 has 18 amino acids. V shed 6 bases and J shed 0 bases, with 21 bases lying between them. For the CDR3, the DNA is TGTGCCAGCAGCAGCGACAGGATAACTACCTATAGCAATCAGCCCCAGCATTTT. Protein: CASSSDRITTYSNQPQHF.

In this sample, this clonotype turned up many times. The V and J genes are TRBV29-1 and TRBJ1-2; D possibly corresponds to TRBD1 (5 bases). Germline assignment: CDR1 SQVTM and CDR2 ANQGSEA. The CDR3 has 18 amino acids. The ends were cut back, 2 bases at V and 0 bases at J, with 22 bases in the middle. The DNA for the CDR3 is TGCAGCGTTGAACGCGAGGATCGTAGGGGCTACGCTAACTATGGCTACACCTTC. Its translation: CSVEREDRRGYANYGYTF.

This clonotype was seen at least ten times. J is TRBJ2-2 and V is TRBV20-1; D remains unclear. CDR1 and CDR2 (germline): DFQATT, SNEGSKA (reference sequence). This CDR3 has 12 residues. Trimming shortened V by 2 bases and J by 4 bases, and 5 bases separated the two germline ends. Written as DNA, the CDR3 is TGCAGTGCTAGACAACCCACCGGGGAGCTGTTTTTT. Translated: CSARQPTGELFF.

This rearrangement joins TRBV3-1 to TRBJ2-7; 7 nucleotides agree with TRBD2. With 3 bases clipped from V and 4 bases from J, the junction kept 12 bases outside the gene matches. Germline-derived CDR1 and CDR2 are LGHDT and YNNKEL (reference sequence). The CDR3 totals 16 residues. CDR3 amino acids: CASSQWGGTGEYEQYF. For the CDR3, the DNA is TGTGCCAGCAGCCAGTGGGGGGGAACGGGAGAGTACGAGCAGTACTTC.

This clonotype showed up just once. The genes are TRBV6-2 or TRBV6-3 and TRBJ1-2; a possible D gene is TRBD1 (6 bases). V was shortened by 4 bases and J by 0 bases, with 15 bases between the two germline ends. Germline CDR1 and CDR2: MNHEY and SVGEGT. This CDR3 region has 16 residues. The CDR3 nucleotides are TGTGCCAGCAGTTCAGGCCGGACAGCTTCTAACTATGGCTACACCTTC. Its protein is CASSSGRTASNYGYTF.

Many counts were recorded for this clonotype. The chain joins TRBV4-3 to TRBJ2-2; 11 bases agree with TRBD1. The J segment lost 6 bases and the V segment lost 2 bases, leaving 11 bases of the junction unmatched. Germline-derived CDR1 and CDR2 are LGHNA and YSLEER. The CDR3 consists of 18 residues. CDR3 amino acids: CASSQPGQGGIVAGELFF. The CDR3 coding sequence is TGCGCCAGCAGCCAACCGGGACAGGGGGGAATTGTAGCCGGGGAGCTGTTTTTT.

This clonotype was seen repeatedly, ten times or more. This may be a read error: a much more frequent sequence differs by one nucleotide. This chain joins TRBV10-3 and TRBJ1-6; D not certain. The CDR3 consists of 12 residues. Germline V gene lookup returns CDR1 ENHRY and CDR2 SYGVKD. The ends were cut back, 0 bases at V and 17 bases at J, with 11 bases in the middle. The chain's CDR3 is CAISESGDNFHF. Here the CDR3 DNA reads TGTGCCATCAGTGAGTCTGGAGACAACTTCCACTTT.

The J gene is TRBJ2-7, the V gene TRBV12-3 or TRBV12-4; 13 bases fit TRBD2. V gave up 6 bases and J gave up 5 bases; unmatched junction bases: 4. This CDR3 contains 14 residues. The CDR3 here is CASRTSGGLDEQYF. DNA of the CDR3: TGTGCCAGCAGGACTAGCGGGGGGTTGGACGAGCAGTACTTC.

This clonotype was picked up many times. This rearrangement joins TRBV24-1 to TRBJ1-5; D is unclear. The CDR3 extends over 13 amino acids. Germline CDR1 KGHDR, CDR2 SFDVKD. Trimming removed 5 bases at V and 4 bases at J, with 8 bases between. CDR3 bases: TGTGCCACCAGTGGATCCGGGAATCAGCCCCAGCATTTT. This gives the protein CATSGSGNQPQHF.

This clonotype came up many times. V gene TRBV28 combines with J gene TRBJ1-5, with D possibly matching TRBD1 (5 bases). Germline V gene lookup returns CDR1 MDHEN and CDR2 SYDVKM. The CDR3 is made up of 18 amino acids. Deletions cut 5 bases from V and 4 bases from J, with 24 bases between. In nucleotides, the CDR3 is TGTGCCAGCAGTCAATTGACCCTCAGAGACAGTGTAAATCAGCCCCAGCATTTT. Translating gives CASSQLTLRDSVNQPQHF.

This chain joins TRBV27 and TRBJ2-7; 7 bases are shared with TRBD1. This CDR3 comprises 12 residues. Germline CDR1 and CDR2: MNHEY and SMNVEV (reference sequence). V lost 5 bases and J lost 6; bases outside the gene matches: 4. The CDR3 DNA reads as TGTGCCAGCAGTCCAACAGGGGTCGAGCAGTACTTC. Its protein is CASSPTGVEQYF.

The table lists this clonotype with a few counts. CDR3 nucleotides: TGCGCCAGCAGCTGGGCGCGGGACAGTGGGGATTACGAGCAGTACTTC. Translating it yields CASSWARDSGDYEQYF. The gene calls are TRBV5-1 and TRBJ2-7, with D possibly TRBD1 on 7 matching bases. The CDR3 runs to 16 residues. CDR1 and CDR2 (germline): SGHRS, YFSETQ. V lost 3 bases and J lost 4, with 20 bases in between.